These T cell receptor beta chains were read from a single sample in a study of yellow fever vaccine responses in identical twins. TCRdb fed the RT-PCR reads into MiXCR, producing one record per CDR3 protein. The sample contains about 6,000 distinct CDR3 sequences, approximately 65% of which appear only once. The starting material was T cells from blood (PBMCs), unsorted or a sorted subset (not recorded which), obtained before or after yellow fever vaccination (not recorded which). The receptors shown here come from a young woman who received the yellow fever vaccine. The conserved cysteine and the conserved F or W are not part of the CDR3 here.

V gene	J gene	CDR3 protein
TRBV7-6	TRBJ2-1	ASSPPGLAYNEQF
TRBV29-1	TRBJ2-7	SALGTGNFYEQY
TRBV18	TRBJ2-5	ASSPLAFQETQY
TRBV6-1	TRBJ1-2	ASSAPGAWGYT
TRBV29-1	TRBJ2-7	SVGGLAGANTYEQY
TRBV29-1	TRBJ2-7	SVVPRWAREQY
TRBV2	TRBJ2-7	ASSGQLSYEQY
TRBV7-1	TRBJ2-3	ASSSGGRAADTQY
TRBV9	TRBJ1-1	ASSTGTYTEAF
TRBV21-1	TRBJ2-3	ASSLTGTTDTQY
TRBV15	TRBJ1-1	ATSRDRGNTEAF
TRBV19	TRBJ1-1	ASRRLRNMNTEAF
TRBV7-6	TRBJ2-7	ASSLAQNYEQY
TRBV4-1	TRBJ2-7	ASSQEAQRYEQY
TRBV12-3/TRBV12-4	TRBJ2-5	ASLRGNQETQY
TRBV30	TRBJ2-7	AWSVAYRAYEQY
TRBV20-1	TRBJ2-5	SAREAGGMETQY
TRBV6-1	TRBJ2-3	ASSTSGGATDTQY
TRBV7-6	TRBJ1-6	ASSLSGTGSPLH
TRBV28	TRBJ2-1	ASSSGASSYNEQF
TRBV15	TRBJ2-3	ATARARDTQY
TRBV4-3	TRBJ2-1	ASSQLAGEYNEQF
TRBV20-1	TRBJ2-3	SATTSGVWTDTQY
TRBV5-4	TRBJ2-1	ASSPPWQRDNEQF
TRBV29-1	TRBJ2-4	SVEGPLGNIQY
TRBV6-1	TRBJ2-7	ASSGWTSGRNGEQY
TRBV2	TRBJ2-7	ASRGGTYEQY
TRBV2	TRBJ2-7	ASSEFDLLNEQY
TRBV7-6	TRBJ2-7	ASSLQGDYEQY
TRBV4-2	TRBJ2-7	ASSPLGESSYEQY
TRBV21-1	TRBJ1-5	ASSGPLRRPQH
TRBV29-1	TRBJ2-1	SVDGQDLSNEQF
TRBV6-2/TRBV6-3	TRBJ2-7	ASTGMNYEQY
TRBV7-2	TRBJ2-1	ASGGFAVDLNEQF
TRBV29-1	TRBJ2-1	SVVGGQGLYYNEQF
TRBV23-1	TRBJ2-1	ASSPWGDSNEQF
TRBV20-1	TRBJ1-1	SASPTVMNTEAF
TRBV6-9	TRBJ2-5	ASSYKVEETQY
TRBV18	TRBJ2-7	ASSQGFGAYEQY
TRBV29-1	TRBJ2-1	SVVILAGVGNEQF
TRBV10-3	TRBJ1-4	AISDKGTGEEKLF
TRBV14	TRBJ2-7	ASSQDRTGFYEQY
TRBV4-1	TRBJ2-1	ASSQTLDRGYEQF
TRBV20-1	TRBJ2-3	SARSPNLADVREDTQY
TRBV5-1	TRBJ2-1	ASISQGTNEQF
TRBV6-2/TRBV6-3	TRBJ1-2	ASSYSGTRGGYT
TRBV2	TRBJ2-7	ASSGVGDYEQY
TRBV6-5	TRBJ1-1	ASSYSDRSTEAF
TRBV18	TRBJ2-5	ASSPGQLQETQY
TRBV7-1	TRBJ2-2	ASSWGLSTGELF
TRBV29-1	TRBJ1-1	SVVPGQVNTEAF
TRBV5-4	TRBJ1-3	ASSVDRVGNTIY
TRBV28	TRBJ2-3	ASSPAGDGATDTQY
TRBV11-3	TRBJ2-1	ASSPSQAYNEQF
TRBV29-1	TRBJ2-7	SVLTSSYEQY
TRBV29-1	TRBJ2-3	SAFGGLTDTQY